What follows are 9 T cell receptor beta chains derived from one specimen sequenced in a study of CD8 T cells in Susac syndrome. Random hexamers were used to reverse transcribe about 0.5 to 1 ug of RNA. TCRdb processed the immunoSEQ multiplex PCR reads anew with MiXCR; each CDR3 protein has one entry. There are 200,000 or so distinct CDR3 sequences in the sample; approximately 95% occur only once, and approximately 0.09% lies in the top ten. The material sequenced was CD4+ T cells from PBMCs. The receptors derive from a human donor with multiple sclerosis.

CDR3 in DNA: TGTGCCAGCCGACCGGGTTCGGGGCTTTACAATGAGCAGTTCTTC. It codes for CASRPGSGLYNEQFF. The chain couples TRBV7-2 to TRBJ2-1; D is perhaps TRBD1 or TRBD2 (5 bases each). The V gene's germline CDR1 is SGHTA and CDR2 FQGNSA. This CDR3 is 15 amino acids long. Trimming pared 8 bases from V and 4 bases from J, leaving 18 bases between.

This chain connects TRBV30 to TRBJ1-3; weak D call: TRBD1 (5 bases). Germline V lookup: CDR1 GTSNPN, CDR2 SVGIG (reference sequence). The CDR3 loop spans 15 amino acids. V lost 4 bases, J lost 3 bases, and 16 bases lay in between. Here the CDR3 DNA reads TGTGCCTGGAATACTAACCGGGACCGTGGAAACACCATATATTTT. Encoded protein: CAWNTNRDRGNTIYF. The whole variable domain, filled in from reference TRBV30 and TRBJ1-3, reads SQTIHQWPATLVQPVGSPLSLECTVEGTSNPNLYWYRQAAGRGLQLLFYSVGIGQISSEVPQNLSASRPQDRQFILSSKKLLLSDSGFYLCAWNTNRDRGNTIYFGEGSWLTVV.

The V and J genes are TRBV18 and TRBJ1-2; 8 nucleotides line up with TRBD1. The CDR3 contains 18 residues. From germline, CDR1 is KGHSH and CDR2 LQKENI. The ends lost 3 bases at V and 0 bases at J; junction bases unmatched: 12. CDR3 sequence reads: CASSPLGQGAPANYGYTF. As DNA, the CDR3 is TGTGCCAGCTCACCCCTCGGACAGGGCGCCCCTGCTAACTATGGCTACACCTTC.

The chain couples TRBV4-1 to TRBJ2-5; D perhaps matches TRBD1 (5 bases). Germline V lookup: CDR1 MGHRA, CDR2 YSYEKL. This CDR3 comprises 14 residues. Trimming took 4 bases from V and 1 from J, leaving 10 bases between them. The CDR3: CASSLTDSQETQYF. Written as DNA, the CDR3 is TGCGCCAGCAGCCTAACAGACAGCCAAGAGACCCAGTACTTC.

The rearrangement links TRBV9 to TRBJ2-1; the D gene is possibly TRBD1 (5 bases). CDR1 is SGDLS, CDR2 YYNGEE, per germline. V shed 7 bases and J shed 4 bases, with 12 bases lying between them. The CDR3 has 13 amino acids. For the CDR3, the DNA is TGTGCCAGCTCCTTAAGGGGATACAATGAGCAGTTCTTC. Protein product: CASSLRGYNEQFF.

The V gene is TRBV20-1, the J gene TRBJ2-1; 8 bases line up with TRBD1. The CDR3 is 14 amino acids. Trimming at V came to 2 bases and at J to 5 bases, leaving 5 bases not matched to a gene. Germline V gene lookup returns CDR1 DFQATT and CDR2 SNEGSKA (reference sequence). The CDR3 region is CSARQGATHNEQFF. The CDR3 DNA is TGCAGTGCTAGACAGGGGGCGACCCACAATGAGCAGTTCTTC.

The V and J genes are TRBV7-2 and TRBJ2-7, with D perhaps matching TRBD1 (6 bases). Per germline, CDR1 SGHTA and CDR2 FQGNSA. Trimming removed 7 bases at V and 1 base at J, with 14 bases between. The CDR3 contains 14 residues. CDR3 in DNA: TGTGCCAGCACCAACAACAGGGTATCCTACGAGCAGTACTTC. It is translated as CASTNNRVSYEQYF.

The chain links TRBV4-2 to TRBJ2-7, with 9 bases aligning to TRBD1. Germline V gene lookup returns CDR1 LGHNA and CDR2 YNFKEQ. CDR3 length: 15 residues. The V and J ends lost 4 bases and 3 bases, in that order; junction bases with no gene match: 7. As DNA, the CDR3 is TGTGCCAGCAGCCGGGACGGACAGGGGAGCTACGAGCAGTACTTC. Encoded protein: CASSRDGQGSYEQYF.

This sequence joins TRBV7-9 and TRBJ2-4, with D tentatively TRBD1 (5 bases). The V end was cut by 4 bases, the J end by 0 bases, with 10 bases between. The V gene's germline CDR1 is SEHNR and CDR2 FQNEAQ (reference sequence). This CDR3 contains 15 residues. The CDR3 protein is CASSSTTVAKNIQYF. CDR3 coding DNA: TGTGCCAGCAGCTCAACGACAGTAGCCAAAAACATTCAGTACTTC. The full variable domain, its missing parts supplied by reference TRBV7-9 and TRBJ2-4, is DTGVSQNPRHKITKRGQNVTFRCDPISEHNRLYWYRQTLGQGPEFLTYFQNEAQLEKSRLLSDRFSAERPKGSFSTLEIQRTEQGDSAMYLCASSSTTVAKNIQYFGAGTRLSVL.